A selection of T cell receptor beta chains follows, all from one sample in a study of preoperative IRX-2 immunotherapy in early breast cancer. TCRdb keeps only in-frame clones here, not all; method: immunoSEQ multiplex PCR. The data contain 20,000 to 30,000 clones, roughly 96% of them singletons. This sample comprised tumor tissue, obtained after IRX-2 immunotherapy. Source of these receptors: a human donor with breast cancer. Both conserved end residues are part of each CDR3. Fields, in order: J gene, clone size, D gene, V gene, CDR3 DNA, CDR3 protein. D genes are given only for firm matches. Expanded clones are given a class, and other clones once, few, many or no size at all.

j_call: TRBJ2-7
clone_size: .
d_call: TRBD1
v_call: TRBV13
cdr3_nt: TGTGCCAGCAGCCCGACAGGGTTTTTCTACGAGCAGTACTTC
cdr3_aa: CASSPTGFFYEQYF

j_call: TRBJ1-6
clone_size: few
d_call: .
v_call: TRBV11-1
cdr3_nt: TGTGCCAGCAGCTTAGATCCCTCTTCACCCCTCCACTTT
cdr3_aa: CASSLDPSSPLHF

j_call: TRBJ1-1
clone_size: .
d_call: .
v_call: TRBV4-2
cdr3_nt: TGTGCCAGCAGCGGCGGAGCCTTTGAAGCTTTCTTT
cdr3_aa: CASSGGAFEAFF

j_call: TRBJ1-5
clone_size: .
d_call: .
v_call: TRBV7-6
cdr3_nt: TGTGCCAGCAGCCCCCTCCCGGGCTCCGATCAGCCCCAGCATTTT
cdr3_aa: CASSPLPGSDQPQHF

j_call: TRBJ2-3
clone_size: once
d_call: TRBD2
v_call: TRBV11-3
cdr3_nt: TGTGCCAGCAGCTTAGGAGCGGGGGGTGGCACAGATACGCAGTATTTT
cdr3_aa: CASSLGAGGGTDTQYF

j_call: TRBJ2-3
clone_size: .
d_call: .
v_call: TRBV5-1
cdr3_nt: TGCGCCAGCAGCTTGGTCGAGTCAGCGAGTACGCAGTATTTT
cdr3_aa: CASSLVESASTQYF

j_call: TRBJ2-4
clone_size: .
d_call: TRBD2
v_call: TRBV5-6
cdr3_nt: TGTGCCAGCAGCTTGGCCGGACTAGCGGTAGCCAAAAACATTCAGTACTTC
cdr3_aa: CASSLAGLAVAKNIQYF

j_call: TRBJ2-7
clone_size: .
d_call: .
v_call: TRBV2
cdr3_nt: TGTGCCAGCAGTGAATTGCTCGGCAGTAGTCGGTCTACCTACGAGCAGTACTTC
cdr3_aa: CASSELLGSSRSTYEQYF

j_call: TRBJ2-1
clone_size: .
d_call: .
v_call: TRBV6-5
cdr3_nt: TGTGCCAGCGCCGCGGGATCCCGTCCGCAGTTCTTC
cdr3_aa: CASAAGSRPQFF

j_call: TRBJ2-1
clone_size: once
d_call: .
v_call: TRBV10-3
cdr3_nt: TGTGCCATCAGTGCGGACATCTACAATGAGCAGTTCTTC
cdr3_aa: CAISADIYNEQFF

j_call: TRBJ1-3
clone_size: .
d_call: .
v_call: TRBV28
cdr3_nt: TGTGCCACCGCCTCCGAGGGGACGAATGGAAACACCATATATTTT
cdr3_aa: CATASEGTNGNTIYF

j_call: TRBJ1-4
clone_size: .
d_call: .
v_call: TRBV6-5
cdr3_nt: TGTGCCAGCAGTTACTCGACAATGTTGGAAAAACTGTTTTTT
cdr3_aa: CASSYSTMLEKLFF

j_call: TRBJ2-1
clone_size: .
d_call: .
v_call: TRBV6-5
cdr3_nt: TGTGCCAGCAGTTACTCGGGGTTGTCCTACAATGAGCAGTTCTTC
cdr3_aa: CASSYSGLSYNEQFF

j_call: TRBJ1-2
clone_size: once
d_call: TRBD1
v_call: TRBV15
cdr3_nt: TGTGCCACCAGCAGAGTCGGCAGGGGGCCCTACTATGGCTACACCTTC
cdr3_aa: CATSRVGRGPYYGYTF

j_call: TRBJ2-7
clone_size: once
d_call: .
v_call: TRBV21-1
cdr3_nt: TGTGCCAGCATCCGGCGGGGGGCGACCTACGAGCAGTACTTC
cdr3_aa: CASIRRGATYEQYF

j_call: TRBJ2-6
clone_size: .
d_call: .
v_call: TRBV10-3
cdr3_nt: TGTGCCATCAGTGACGGGTGGATAGGTTCTGGGGCCAACGTCCTGACTTTC
cdr3_aa: CAISDGWIGSGANVLTF

j_call: TRBJ1-5
clone_size: .
d_call: TRBD1
v_call: TRBV5-1
cdr3_nt: TGCGCCAGCAGCTTGGGACAGGGGACCCATCAGCCCCAGCATTTT
cdr3_aa: CASSLGQGTHQPQHF

j_call: TRBJ2-5
clone_size: .
d_call: .
v_call: TRBV7-8
cdr3_nt: TGTGTCAGCAGCTTAGCGACGGTCCCGCAGGTAGAGACCCAGTACTTC
cdr3_aa: CVSSLATVPQVETQYF

j_call: TRBJ2-5
clone_size: .
d_call: .
v_call: TRBV6-5
cdr3_nt: TGTGCCAGCAGTTACCCCCCTTGGACAAAAGAGACCCAGTACTTC
cdr3_aa: CASSYPPWTKETQYF

j_call: TRBJ1-2
clone_size: .
d_call: TRBD1
v_call: TRBV29-1
cdr3_nt: TGCAGCACTGAGGCGACAGGGGGATTGGGCTACACCTTC
cdr3_aa: CSTEATGGLGYTF

j_call: TRBJ2-7
clone_size: .
d_call: .
v_call: TRBV5-4
cdr3_nt: TGTGCCAGCAGCTTGGAAGGGGTAATTTACGAGCAGTACTTC
cdr3_aa: CASSLEGVIYEQYF

j_call: TRBJ2-3
clone_size: .
d_call: .
v_call: TRBV2
cdr3_nt: TGTGCCAGCAGTGGACAGGCTAGCACAGATACGCAGTATTTT
cdr3_aa: CASSGQASTDTQYF

j_call: TRBJ2-1
clone_size: .
d_call: TRBD2
v_call: TRBV27
cdr3_nt: TGTGCCAGCAGCGGGAGGGGGTACAATGAGCAGTTCTTC
cdr3_aa: CASSGRGYNEQFF

j_call: TRBJ2-2
clone_size: .
d_call: .
v_call: TRBV5-5
cdr3_nt: TGTGCCAGCAGCTTGGGTCAGGTTAACACCGGGGAGCTGTTTTTT
cdr3_aa: CASSLGQVNTGELFF

j_call: TRBJ2-7
clone_size: .
d_call: TRBD2
v_call: TRBV4-3
cdr3_nt: TGCGCCAGCAGCCAATCGGGCTCGGGACTAGCCGACTACGAGCAGTACTTC
cdr3_aa: CASSQSGSGLADYEQYF

j_call: TRBJ1-1
clone_size: .
d_call: .
v_call: TRBV9
cdr3_nt: TGTGCCAGCAGCGTACAGGGCAGCACTGAAGCTTTCTTT
cdr3_aa: CASSVQGSTEAFF

j_call: TRBJ1-1
clone_size: .
d_call: TRBD1
v_call: TRBV6-4
cdr3_nt: TGTGCCAGCAGTGAGCAGGGGGGCACTGAAGCTTTCTTT
cdr3_aa: CASSEQGGTEAFF

j_call: TRBJ2-3
clone_size: .
d_call: .
v_call: TRBV14
cdr3_nt: TGTGCCAGCAGCCGCAGGCCCCGCACAGATACGCAGTATTTT
cdr3_aa: CASSRRPRTDTQYF

j_call: TRBJ2-2
clone_size: .
d_call: .
v_call: TRBV11-2
cdr3_nt: TGTGCCACCTTGGGTGGGACTCTCAACACCGGGGAGCTGTTTTTT
cdr3_aa: CATLGGTLNTGELFF

j_call: TRBJ2-1
clone_size: .
d_call: TRBD2
v_call: TRBV15
cdr3_nt: TGTGCCACCAGCACTAATATAGCGGGGGGTTTGGATGAGCAGTTCTTC
cdr3_aa: CATSTNIAGGLDEQFF

j_call: TRBJ1-2
clone_size: .
d_call: .
v_call: TRBV15
cdr3_nt: TGTGCCACCAGCAGTGGCAGGGGCCTCTATGGCTACACCTTC
cdr3_aa: CATSSGRGLYGYTF

j_call: TRBJ1-5
clone_size: once
d_call: .
v_call: TRBV28
cdr3_nt: TGTGCCAGCAGTTTAGCGCTAAATCAGCCCCAGCATTTT
cdr3_aa: CASSLALNQPQHF

j_call: TRBJ1-2
clone_size: .
d_call: .
v_call: TRBV4-2
cdr3_nt: TGTGCCAGCAGCCAAGATGTTGTGGGTCGTCGCTACACCTTC
cdr3_aa: CASSQDVVGRRYTF

j_call: TRBJ1-5
clone_size: .
d_call: TRBD1
v_call: TRBV30
cdr3_nt: TGTGCCTGGAGTGTAAACCCCTCAGGGGGGGGAGCAGATCAGCCCCAGCATTTT
cdr3_aa: CAWSVNPSGGGADQPQHF

j_call: TRBJ1-2
clone_size: .
d_call: .
v_call: TRBV21-1
cdr3_nt: TGTGCCAGCAGCAAAGGGCGGTTTGGCCCGCCCGCGCCCTATGGCTACACCTTC
cdr3_aa: CASSKGRFGPPAPYGYTF

j_call: TRBJ1-1
clone_size: .
d_call: .
v_call: TRBV25-1
cdr3_nt: TGTGCCAGCAGTGCCACGAGGGAAGCTTTCTTT
cdr3_aa: CASSATREAFF

j_call: TRBJ2-7
clone_size: .
d_call: TRBD1
v_call: TRBV4-2
cdr3_nt: TGTGCCAGCAGCCAAGTCCCGACAGGGGGCTTTTACGAGCAGTACTTC
cdr3_aa: CASSQVPTGGFYEQYF

j_call: TRBJ2-1
clone_size: .
d_call: .
v_call: TRBV2
cdr3_nt: TGTGCCAGCAGTGATCGGGAGGGGGCGGAAACCCCGTTCTTC
cdr3_aa: CASSDREGAETPFF

j_call: TRBJ2-7
clone_size: .
d_call: .
v_call: TRBV10-2
cdr3_nt: TGCGCCAGCACGCGGGGAAGCTCCTACGAGCAGTACTTC
cdr3_aa: CASTRGSSYEQYF

j_call: TRBJ2-7
clone_size: .
d_call: .
v_call: TRBV5-4
cdr3_nt: TGTGCCAGCGGTAATACTGGGGTAGAGTACGAGCAGTACTTC
cdr3_aa: CASGNTGVEYEQYF

j_call: TRBJ2-7
clone_size: .
d_call: TRBD1
v_call: TRBV18
cdr3_nt: TGTGCCAGCTCACTCCTGGACAGGGATGACTACGAGCAGTACTTC
cdr3_aa: CASSLLDRDDYEQYF

j_call: TRBJ2-7
clone_size: .
d_call: TRBD1
v_call: TRBV14
cdr3_nt: TGTGCCAGCAGCCAAGTCGTGGGACAGGGGGCGTTAGAGCAGTACTTC
cdr3_aa: CASSQVVGQGALEQYF

j_call: TRBJ2-1
clone_size: .
d_call: .
v_call: TRBV4-3
cdr3_nt: TGCGCCAGCAGCCAAGATACGGGCTTCTCGTGGAATGAGCAGTTCTTC
cdr3_aa: CASSQDTGFSWNEQFF

j_call: TRBJ2-7
clone_size: .
d_call: TRBD2
v_call: TRBV27
cdr3_nt: TGTGCCAGCAGGGACCGTGTAGCGGGAGGGACCTACGAGCAGTACTTC
cdr3_aa: CASRDRVAGGTYEQYF

j_call: TRBJ1-2
clone_size: .
d_call: .
v_call: TRBV14
cdr3_nt: TGTGCCAGCAGCCTCCTCGCGGGGGGTGGCTACACCTTC
cdr3_aa: CASSLLAGGGYTF

j_call: TRBJ2-7
clone_size: once
d_call: .
v_call: TRBV11-3
cdr3_nt: TGTGCCAGCAGCTTAACCGCTAACTACGAGCAGTACTTC
cdr3_aa: CASSLTANYEQYF

j_call: TRBJ1-1
clone_size: .
d_call: TRBD1
v_call: TRBV4-1
cdr3_nt: TGCGCCAGCAGCCCCCCCGGACAGGGGTTAACTGAAGCTTTCTTT
cdr3_aa: CASSPPGQGLTEAFF

j_call: TRBJ1-6
clone_size: .
d_call: .
v_call: TRBV19
cdr3_nt: TGTGCCAGTAATTTGTTCAATTCACCCCTCCACTTT
cdr3_aa: CASNLFNSPLHF

j_call: TRBJ2-3
clone_size: .
d_call: .
v_call: TRBV25-1
cdr3_nt: TGTGCCAGCAGTGAACATCATTCCACAGATACGCAGTATTTT
cdr3_aa: CASSEHHSTDTQYF

j_call: TRBJ2-7
clone_size: .
d_call: .
v_call: TRBV5-1
cdr3_nt: TGCGCCAGCAGCCAAGCTCGGACAGAGCAGTACTTC
cdr3_aa: CASSQARTEQYF

j_call: TRBJ2-5
clone_size: .
d_call: TRBD2
v_call: TRBV5-1
cdr3_nt: TGCGCCAGCAGCTTATTGCGGAGCGGGGCGGGGGAGGAGACCCAGTACTTC
cdr3_aa: CASSLLRSGAGEETQYF

j_call: TRBJ2-5
clone_size: .
d_call: .
v_call: TRBV28
cdr3_nt: TGTGCCAGCAGTTCCCCCAGGGGGGGTGTAGAGACCCAGTACTTC
cdr3_aa: CASSSPRGGVETQYF

j_call: TRBJ2-1
clone_size: .
d_call: .
v_call: TRBV5-5
cdr3_nt: TGTGCCAGCAGCTTCGGGAGTTCGGGAACCGGGACCCAGCAGTTCTTC
cdr3_aa: CASSFGSSGTGTQQFF

j_call: TRBJ2-7
clone_size: .
d_call: .
v_call: TRBV7-9
cdr3_nt: TGTGCCAGCAGCTCTCTTGTCTCCTACGAGCAGTACTTC
cdr3_aa: CASSSLVSYEQYF

j_call: TRBJ1-2
clone_size: .
d_call: .
v_call: TRBV25-1
cdr3_nt: TGTGCCAGCAGTGACCCTTCAGGGGCTAACTATGGCTACACCTTC
cdr3_aa: CASSDPSGANYGYTF